Included here is one TCR beta chain sequence, with context. The sample comes from a study of blood T cell repertoires in COVID-19. On the study more broadly: Acute-phase and convalescent COVID-19 samples originated in the United States, Italy and Spain.

The V end was cut by 5 bases, the J end by 0 bases, with 14 bases between. Germline CDR1 reads SGHAT; CDR2 reads FQDESV (reference sequence). The CDR3 length is 15 residues. Assay used: immunoSEQ multiplex PCR; TCRdb lists only in-frame clones, some missing. This sample has about 320,000 clones, with about 90% found just once. This receptor was obtained from a young man who had recovered from COVID-19. Sequencing input: peripheral blood. The chain combines TRBV11-1 with TRBJ2-7; D gene uncertain. The CDR3 DNA follows: TGTGCCAGCAGCACTACCGCCCCAAGCTCCTACGAGCAGTACTTC. As protein: CASSTTAPSSYEQYF.